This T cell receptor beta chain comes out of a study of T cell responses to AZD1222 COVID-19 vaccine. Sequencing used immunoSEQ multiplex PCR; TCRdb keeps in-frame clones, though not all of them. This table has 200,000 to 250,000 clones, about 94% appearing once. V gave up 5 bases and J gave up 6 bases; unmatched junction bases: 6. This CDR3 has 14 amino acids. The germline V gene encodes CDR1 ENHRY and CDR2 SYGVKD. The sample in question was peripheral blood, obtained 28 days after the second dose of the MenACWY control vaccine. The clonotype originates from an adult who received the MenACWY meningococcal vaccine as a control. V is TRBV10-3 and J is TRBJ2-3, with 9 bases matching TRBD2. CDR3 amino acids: CAISFSGREDTQYF. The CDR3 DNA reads TGTGCCATCAGTTTTAGCGGGAGAGAGGATACGCAGTATTTT.